The present entry profiles one TCR beta chain with its context. Seattle patients were enrolled during active infection and followed longitudinally. Libraries were prepared by immunoSEQ multiplex PCR; TCRdb keeps only in-frame clonotypes and omits some of them. The table shows roughly 570,000 clones, with less than 90% occurring only once. The sample is drawn from a study of blood T cell repertoires in COVID-19. CDR1 and CDR2 (germline): MRHNA, SNTAGT. The V end was cut by 4 bases, the J end by 2 bases, with 14 bases between. This CDR3 has 16 residues. This chain connects TRBV6-4 to TRBJ2-2; TRBD1 might be the D (6 bases). What was sequenced was peripheral blood. The receptor was isolated from a woman aged 50 to 65 with COVID-19, enrolled during active disease. CDR3 sequence: CASSAFPGQNTGELFF. CDR3 bases: TGTGCCAGCAGTGCCTTTCCGGGACAAAACACCGGGGAGCTGTTTTTT.